Presented here are 3 T cell receptor beta chains from one specimen sequenced in a study of response to subunit inactivated influenza vaccine. TCRdb recomputed calls from the RT-PCR reads with MiXCR, one row per CDR3 protein. The sample gives about 170,000 distinct CDR3 sequences, about an eighth of which show up once; over 25% is in the top ten. The sample also formed part of further work on T cells expressing NK-cell markers. As that study records: 5'RACE template switching with UMIs generated TCR beta cDNA.

Source: CD8+ T cells sorted from PBMCs, taken roughly 12 days after vaccination. The receptors were sampled from a man aged 45-65 years who received an inactivated influenza vaccine.

The V gene is TRBV4-3, the J gene TRBJ1-1; 7 bases line up with TRBD1. The CDR3 loop spans 17 amino acids. With V trimmed by 1 base and J by 0 bases, 8 bases remained unmatched. The germline V gene encodes CDR1 LGHNA and CDR2 YSLEER. The CDR3 nucleotides are TGCGCCAGCAGCCAAGGCAACCCGGGACAGTTGAACACTGAAGCTTTCTTT. This codes for CASSQGNPGQLNTEAFF.

The CDR3 sequence: CASSPETISGTLEQYF. The CDR3 nucleotides read TGCGCCAGCAGCCCCGAAACAATTAGCGGGACCCTCGAGCAGTACTTC. The chain recombines TRBV5-1 with TRBJ2-7; 8 nucleotides match TRBD2. Germline V gene lookup returns CDR1 SGHRS and CDR2 YFSETQ. Unmatched junction bases numbered 15, after V lost 4 bases and J lost 6 bases. The CDR3 is 16 amino acids.

The chain employs TRBV12-3 or TRBV12-4 and TRBJ2-5; 7 positions agree with TRBD2. J was trimmed by 2 bases and V by 5 bases; bases with no gene match: 11. CDR3 size: 16 residues. The CDR3 loop reads CASSALGEGYQETQYF. DNA of the CDR3: TGTGCCAGCAGTGCCCTAGGGGAGGGGTATCAAGAGACCCAGTACTTC.